A single sample is the source of the 5 T cell receptor beta chains below, sequenced in a study of blood T cell repertoires in COVID-19. Repertoires were generated with immunoSEQ multiplex PCR, while TCRdb's copy carries only in-frame clones and drops some. The sample has approximately 280,000 clones; 90% are singletons. Material: PBMCs or T cells enriched from blood (not recorded which). These receptor sequences come from a young woman with acute COVID-19.

The J gene is TRBJ1-5, the V gene TRBV7-2, with D possibly being TRBD1 (5 bases). Trimming pared 5 bases from V and 0 bases from J, leaving 11 bases between. This CDR3 region has 15 residues. Germline lookup yields CDR1 SGHTA and CDR2 FQGNSA. DNA for the CDR3: TGTGCCAGCAGCCCACGGACACATAGCAATCAGCCCCAGCATTTT. Protein sequence: CASSPRTHSNQPQHF.

The J gene is TRBJ2-3, the V gene TRBV12-3 or TRBV12-4; D remains unclear. Trimming stripped 5 bases from V and 10 bases from J, with 13 bases between. The CDR3 consists of 12 residues. The CDR3 sequence is CASSPLPFAQYF. CDR3 nucleotide sequence: TGTGCCAGCAGTCCCCTCCCCTTTGCGCAGTATTTT.

On this clone itself: Other nucleotide sequences in the sample specify the same CDR3. The chain uses TRBV18 and TRBJ2-5; D gene uncertain. The CDR3 totals 12 residues. Germline V lookup: CDR1 KGHSH, CDR2 LQKENI. The V gene lost 3 bases and the J gene lost 2 bases, with 4 bases spanning the gap. This CDR3 reads CASSPLQETQYF. In DNA, the CDR3 is TGTGCCAGCTCACCTCTTCAAGAGACCCAGTACTTC.

V usage is TRBV3-1 (or the pseudogene TRBV3-2) and J usage is TRBJ2-5; D possibly corresponds to TRBD2 (6 bases). V was shortened by 1 base and J by 2 bases, with 8 bases between the two germline ends. Germline V lookup: CDR1 LGHDT, CDR2 YNNKEL (reference sequence). This CDR3 is built from 14 residues. The CDR3 bases are TGTGCCAGCAGCCAAGGTGGAGGGCAAGAGACCCAGTACTTC. The encoded protein is CASSQGGGQETQYF.

The V call is TRBV4-2, the J call TRBJ2-5; D might be TRBD2 (6 bases). This CDR3 spans 15 amino acids. V was pared by 3 bases and J by 2 bases, with 13 bases between. Germline V lookup: CDR1 LGHNA, CDR2 YNFKEQ. This chain's CDR3 is CASSQETSPQETQYF. The CDR3 DNA follows: TGTGCCAGCAGCCAGGAAACTAGCCCGCAAGAGACCCAGTACTTC.